A single sample gave rise to the 10 T cell receptor beta chains below, sequenced in a study of T-cell reconstitution after alpha-beta-depleted transplantation in children. Unique molecular identifiers were used to barcode this TCRbeta library. TCRdb re-analysed the PCR reads in MiXCR, keeping a single row per CDR3 protein. The data show about 77,000 distinct CDR3 sequences, about a sixth seen once. This material consisted of PBMCs, mostly from graft donor cells, taken 360 days after TCRalphabeta/CD19-depleted stem cell transplant. The receptor source for this set is a male patient aged 2 to 9 who had a stem cell transplant for acute lymphoblastic leukemia, so the T cells may come from the graft donor.

Only a few counts were recorded for this clonotype. This chain joins TRBV18 and TRBJ1-1; D perhaps matches TRBD1 (6 bases). Germline V gives CDR1 KGHSH, CDR2 LQKENI. The V and J ends lost 4 bases and 11 bases respectively, with 23 bases between them. CDR3 length: 15 residues. In DNA form, the CDR3 reads TGTGCCAGCTCACAGCTGGCAGGCCCGACTCAGGGGGCTTTCTTT. Its translation is CASSQLAGPTQGAFF.

The table lists this clonotype with a few counts. The chain has TRBV20-1 and TRBJ2-1; D is unclear. V was clipped by 8 bases and J by 6 bases, with 11 bases between them. Germline V gives CDR1 DFQATT, CDR2 SNEGSKA (reference sequence). The CDR3 sequence is 11 residues long. In DNA form, the CDR3 reads TGCAGTTCCGAAAGAGGCAATGAGCAGTTCTTC. Residues: CSSERGNEQFF.

In its sample, this clonotype was seen a few times. One end of the junction does not line up with germline, which may come from a read error. CDR3 residues: CASSHTGTGLFF. In nucleotides, the CDR3 is TGCGCCAGCAGCCACACGGGGACGGGACTGTTCTTC. V is TRBV3-1 and J is TRBJ2-1, with D possibly matching TRBD2 (6 bases). The CDR3 runs 12 residues. CDR1 is LGHDT and CDR2 is YNNKEL in the germline V gene (reference sequence).

This sequence joins TRBV2 and TRBJ2-5; 7 bases fit TRBD2. CDR1 is SNHLY, CDR2 FYNNEI, per germline. CDR3 length: 15 residues. The trim removed 2 bases at V and 5 bases at J, leaving 8 bases unmatched. CDR3 protein: CASSERVAGRETQYF. DNA of the CDR3: TGTGCCAGCAGTGAAAGGGTAGCGGGCCGGGAGACCCAGTACTTC.

In this sample, this clonotype turned up a few times. The chain recombines TRBV5-1 with TRBJ2-3, with D unclear. V lost 5 bases and J lost 6, with 10 bases in between. CDR1 and CDR2 (germline): SGHRS, YFSETQ. The CDR3 spans 12 residues. CDR3 protein: CASRFWADTQYF. CDR3 nucleotides: TGCGCCAGCAGGTTCTGGGCGGATACGCAGTATTTT.

This clonotype was seen only a few times. The V gene is TRBV24-1, the J gene TRBJ2-7, with D possibly being TRBD2 (5 bases). V lost 5 bases, J lost 7 bases, and 14 bases lay in between. Germline CDR1 is KGHDR and CDR2 is SFDVKD. This CDR3 region has 13 residues. CDR3 bases: TGTGCCACCAGTGGCGGGCCTTGGAGGGAGCAGTACTTC. It translates to CATSGGPWREQYF.

This clonotype was picked up many times. The chain combines TRBV7-9 with TRBJ2-4, with D tentatively TRBD1 (6 bases). With 3 bases removed from V and 4 bases from J, the gap between germline ends came to 19 bases. The germline V gene has CDR1 SEHNR and CDR2 FQNEAQ (reference sequence). This CDR3 has 17 amino acids. CDR3 sequence: CASSLLGASLRKNIQYF. The CDR3 region has the DNA TGTGCCAGCAGCTTGCTGGGGGCCTCTTTGAGAAAAAACATTCAGTACTTC.

This chain links TRBV12-3 or TRBV12-4 with TRBJ2-7; tentatively, D is TRBD1 (5 bases). The CDR3 has 14 amino acids. Trimming removed 6 bases from V and 6 bases from J, with 18 bases in between. CDR3 sequence reads: CASSPAFARGEQYF. CDR3 in DNA: TGTGCCAGCAGCCCCGCATTTGCTAGGGGCGAGCAGTACTTC.

In this sample, this clonotype turned up a few times. V is TRBV4-1 and J is TRBJ2-2; D ambiguous. Per germline, CDR1 MGHRA and CDR2 YSYEKL. V shed 4 bases and J shed 0 bases, with 18 bases lying between them. The CDR3 sequence is 18 residues long. CDR3 region: CASSPPTVEFANTGELFF. In DNA, the CDR3 is TGCGCCAGCAGCCCCCCCACGGTGGAGTTCGCGAACACCGGGGAGCTGTTTTTT.

The CDR3 here is CASSPRLSGNTIYF. The CDR3 coding sequence is TGTGCCAGCTCACCGAGGCTATCTGGAAACACCATATATTTT. J is TRBJ1-3 and V is TRBV18; D is ambiguous. CDR3 size: 14 residues. Germline-derived CDR1 and CDR2 are KGHSH and LQKENI. Trimming stripped 3 bases from V and 1 base from J, with 7 bases between. The full variable domain, with the rest looked up from reference TRBV18 and TRBJ1-3, is NAGVMQNPRHLVRRRGQEARLRCSPMKGHSHVYWYRQLPEEGLKFMVYLQKENIIDESGMPKERFSAEFPKEGPSILRIQQVVRGDSAAYFCASSPRLSGNTIYFGEGSWLTVV.